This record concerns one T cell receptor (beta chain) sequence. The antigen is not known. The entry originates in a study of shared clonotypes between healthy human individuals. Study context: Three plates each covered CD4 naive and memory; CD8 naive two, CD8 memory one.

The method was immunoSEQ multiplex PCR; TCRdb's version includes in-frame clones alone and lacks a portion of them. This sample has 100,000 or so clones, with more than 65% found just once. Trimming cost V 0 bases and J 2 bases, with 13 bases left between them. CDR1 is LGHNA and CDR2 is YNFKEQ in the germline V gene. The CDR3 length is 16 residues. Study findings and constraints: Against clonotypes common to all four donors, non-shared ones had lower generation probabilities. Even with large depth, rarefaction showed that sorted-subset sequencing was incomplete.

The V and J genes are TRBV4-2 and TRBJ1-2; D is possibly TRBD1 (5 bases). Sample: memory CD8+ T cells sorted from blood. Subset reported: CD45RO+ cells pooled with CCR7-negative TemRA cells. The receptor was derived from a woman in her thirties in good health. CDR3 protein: CASSQDLEGRNYGYTF. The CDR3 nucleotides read TGTGCCAGCAGCCAAGATCTTGAGGGGCGCAACTATGGCTACACCTTC.